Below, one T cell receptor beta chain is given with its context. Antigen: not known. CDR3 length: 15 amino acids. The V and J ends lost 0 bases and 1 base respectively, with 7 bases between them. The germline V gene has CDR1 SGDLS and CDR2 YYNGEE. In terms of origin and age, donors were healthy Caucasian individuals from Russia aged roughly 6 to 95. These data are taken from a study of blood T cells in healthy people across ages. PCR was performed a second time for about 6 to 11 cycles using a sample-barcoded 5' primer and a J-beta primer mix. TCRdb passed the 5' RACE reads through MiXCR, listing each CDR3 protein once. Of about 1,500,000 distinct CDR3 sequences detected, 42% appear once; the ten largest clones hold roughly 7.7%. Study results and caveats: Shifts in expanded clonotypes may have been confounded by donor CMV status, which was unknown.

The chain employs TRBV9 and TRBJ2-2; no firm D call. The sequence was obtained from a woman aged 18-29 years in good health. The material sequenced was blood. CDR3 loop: CASSVGRRNTGELFF. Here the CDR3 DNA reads TGTGCCAGCAGCGTAGGCAGGAGGAACACCGGGGAGCTGTTTTTT. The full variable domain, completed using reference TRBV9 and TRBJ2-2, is DSGVTQTPKHLITATGQRVTLRCSPRSGDLSVYWYQQSLDQGLQFLIQYYNGEERAKGNILERFSAQQFPDLHSELNLSSLELGDSALYFCASSVGRRNTGELFFGEGSRLTVL.